This T cell receptor beta chain was sequenced during a study of cytomegalovirus exposure and HLA in healthy donors. Amplification used 60 Vbeta primers and 13 Jbeta primers. The repertoire was sequenced with immunoSEQ multiplex PCR; TCRdb's copy has only in-frame clones and lacks some. The sample lists approximately 100,000 clones, approximately 70% occurring once. The TCR was taken from a boy between 10 and 17 years old in good health and CMV-seronegative. Material: PBMCs.

CDR3 nucleotides: TGTGCCAGCAGCTTGCCACAGGGAGCTAACTATGGCTACACCTTC. Amino acids: CASSLPQGANYGYTF. The rearrangement uses TRBV7-9 and TRBJ1-2; the D gene is possibly TRBD1 (6 bases). This CDR3 comprises 15 residues. Trimming took 3 bases from V and 0 from J, leaving 11 bases between them. CDR1 is SEHNR, CDR2 FQNEAQ, per germline (reference sequence).